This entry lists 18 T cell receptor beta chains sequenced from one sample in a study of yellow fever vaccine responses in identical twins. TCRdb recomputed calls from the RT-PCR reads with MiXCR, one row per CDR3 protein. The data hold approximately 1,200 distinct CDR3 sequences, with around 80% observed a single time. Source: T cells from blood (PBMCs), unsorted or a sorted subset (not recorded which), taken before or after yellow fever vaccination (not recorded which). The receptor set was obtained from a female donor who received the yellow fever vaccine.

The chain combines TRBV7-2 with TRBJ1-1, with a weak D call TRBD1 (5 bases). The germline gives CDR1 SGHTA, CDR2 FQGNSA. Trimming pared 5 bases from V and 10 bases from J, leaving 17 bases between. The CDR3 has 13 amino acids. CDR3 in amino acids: CASSSPGGAGAFF. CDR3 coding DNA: TGTGCCAGCAGCAGCCCGGGAGGGGCCGGAGCTTTCTTT. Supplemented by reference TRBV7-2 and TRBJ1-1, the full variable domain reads GAGVSQSPSNKVTEKGKDVELRCDPISGHTALYWYRQSLGQGLEFLIYFQGNSAPDKSGLPSDRFSAERTGGSVSTLTIQRTQQEDSAVYLCASSSPGGAGAFFGQGTRLTVV.

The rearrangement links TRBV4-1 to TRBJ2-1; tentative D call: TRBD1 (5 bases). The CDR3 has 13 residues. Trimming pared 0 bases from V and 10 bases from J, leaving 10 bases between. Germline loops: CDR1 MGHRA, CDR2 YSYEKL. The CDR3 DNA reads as TGCGCCAGCAGCCAAGAGGGGCGGTCGGAGCAGTTCTTC. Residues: CASSQEGRSEQFF.

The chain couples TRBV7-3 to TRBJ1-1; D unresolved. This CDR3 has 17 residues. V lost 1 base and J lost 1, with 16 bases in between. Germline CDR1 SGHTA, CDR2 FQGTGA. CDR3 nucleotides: TGTGCCAGCAGCTTAAAGGGATGGACCAGCCCGAACACTGAAGCTTTCTTT. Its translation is CASSLKGWTSPNTEAFF.

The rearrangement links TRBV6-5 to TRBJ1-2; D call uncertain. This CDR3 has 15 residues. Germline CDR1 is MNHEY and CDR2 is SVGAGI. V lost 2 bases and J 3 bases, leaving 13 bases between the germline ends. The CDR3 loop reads CASSYLLSGDYGYTF. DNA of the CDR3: TGTGCCAGCAGTTACCTCTTGTCTGGGGACTATGGCTACACCTTC.

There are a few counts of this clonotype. CDR3 coding DNA: TGTGCCAGCAGCTTACCGGGGACGCCGGTCGGGCAGCCCCAGCATTTT. This codes for CASSLPGTPVGQPQHF. The chain carries TRBV7-3 and TRBJ1-5; tentative D call: TRBD1 (5 bases). Germline CDR1 is SGHTA and CDR2 is FQGTGA. The CDR3 has 16 amino acids. The ends were cut back, 2 bases at V and 7 bases at J, with 18 bases in the middle.

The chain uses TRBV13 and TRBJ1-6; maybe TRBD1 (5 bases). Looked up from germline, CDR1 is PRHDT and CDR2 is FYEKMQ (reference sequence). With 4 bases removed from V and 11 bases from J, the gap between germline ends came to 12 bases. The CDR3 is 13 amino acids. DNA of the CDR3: TGTGCCAGCAGCTCCGACTGGGGGACACCCCTCCACTTT. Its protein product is CASSSDWGTPLHF. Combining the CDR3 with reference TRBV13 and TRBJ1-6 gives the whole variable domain AAGVIQSPRHLIKEKRETATLKCYPIPRHDTVYWYQQGPGQDPQFLISFYEKMQSDKGSIPDRFSAQQFSDYHSELNMSSLELGDSALYFCASSSDWGTPLHFGNGTRLTVT.

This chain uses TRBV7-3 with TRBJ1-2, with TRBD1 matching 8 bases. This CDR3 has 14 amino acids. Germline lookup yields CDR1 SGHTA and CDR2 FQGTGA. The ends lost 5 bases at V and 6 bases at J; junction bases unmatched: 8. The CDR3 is CASSPYPTGDGYTF. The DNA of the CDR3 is TGTGCCAGCAGCCCCTACCCGACAGGGGATGGCTACACCTTC.

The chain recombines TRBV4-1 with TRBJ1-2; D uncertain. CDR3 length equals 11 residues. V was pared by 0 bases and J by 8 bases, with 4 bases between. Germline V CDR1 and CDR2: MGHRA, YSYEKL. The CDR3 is CASSQDGGYTF. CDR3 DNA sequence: TGCGCCAGCAGCCAAGATGGCGGCTACACCTTC.

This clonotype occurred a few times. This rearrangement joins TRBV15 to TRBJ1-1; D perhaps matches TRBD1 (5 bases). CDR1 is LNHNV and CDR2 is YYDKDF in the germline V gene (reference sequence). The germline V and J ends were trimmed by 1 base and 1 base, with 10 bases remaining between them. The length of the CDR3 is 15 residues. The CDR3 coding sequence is TGTGCCACCAGCAGAGCACTGGGGCCGAACACTGAAGCTTTCTTT. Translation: CATSRALGPNTEAFF.

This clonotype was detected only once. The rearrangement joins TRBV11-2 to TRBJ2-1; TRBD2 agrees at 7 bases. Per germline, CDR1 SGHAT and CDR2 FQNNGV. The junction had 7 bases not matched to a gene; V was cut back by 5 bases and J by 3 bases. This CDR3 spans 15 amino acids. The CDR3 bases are TGTGCCAGCAGCAAATGGGAGGGTGACTACAATGAGCAGTTCTTC. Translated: CASSKWEGDYNEQFF.

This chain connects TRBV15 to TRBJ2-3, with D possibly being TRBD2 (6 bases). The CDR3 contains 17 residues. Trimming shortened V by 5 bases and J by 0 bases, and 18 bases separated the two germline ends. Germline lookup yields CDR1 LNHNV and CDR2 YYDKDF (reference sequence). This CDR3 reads CATSPRQRVDSTDTQYF. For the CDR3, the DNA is TGTGCCACCAGCCCCAGGCAGCGGGTTGATAGCACAGATACGCAGTATTTT.

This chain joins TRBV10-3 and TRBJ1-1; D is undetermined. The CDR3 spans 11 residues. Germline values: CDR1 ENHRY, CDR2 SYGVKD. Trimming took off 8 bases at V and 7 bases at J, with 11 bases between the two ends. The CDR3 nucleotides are TGTGCCATCGCCACAATGGGTGAAGCTTTCTTT. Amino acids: CAIATMGEAFF.

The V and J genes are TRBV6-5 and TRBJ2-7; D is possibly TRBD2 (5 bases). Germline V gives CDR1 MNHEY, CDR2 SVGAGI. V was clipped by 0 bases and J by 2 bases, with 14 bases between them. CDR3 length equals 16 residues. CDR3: CASSYSERGSPYEQYF. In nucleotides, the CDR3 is TGTGCCAGCAGTTACTCAGAGCGAGGGAGCCCCTACGAGCAGTACTTC.

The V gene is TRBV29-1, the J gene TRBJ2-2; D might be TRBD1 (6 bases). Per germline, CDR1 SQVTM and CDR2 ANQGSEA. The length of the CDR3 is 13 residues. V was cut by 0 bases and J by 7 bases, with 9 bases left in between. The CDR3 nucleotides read TGCAGCGTTGAAGACAGGGGTAGCGGGGAGCTGTTTTTT. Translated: CSVEDRGSGELFF.

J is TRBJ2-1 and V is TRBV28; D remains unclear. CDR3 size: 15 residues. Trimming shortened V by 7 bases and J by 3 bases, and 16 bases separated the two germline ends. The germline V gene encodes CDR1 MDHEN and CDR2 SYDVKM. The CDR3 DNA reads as TGTGCCAGCATCCCTGACTCATTTCTCTACAATGAGCAGTTCTTC. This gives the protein CASIPDSFLYNEQFF.

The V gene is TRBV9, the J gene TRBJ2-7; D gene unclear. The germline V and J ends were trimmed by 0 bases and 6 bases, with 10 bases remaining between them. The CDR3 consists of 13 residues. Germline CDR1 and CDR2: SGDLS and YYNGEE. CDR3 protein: CASSVEGLGEQYF. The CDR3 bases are TGTGCCAGCAGCGTAGAAGGTCTGGGCGAGCAGTACTTC. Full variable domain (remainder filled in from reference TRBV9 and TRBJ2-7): DSGVTQTPKHLITATGQRVTLRCSPRSGDLSVYWYQQSLDQGLQFLIQYYNGEERAKGNILERFSAQQFPDLHSELNLSSLELGDSALYFCASSVEGLGEQYFGPGTRLTVT.

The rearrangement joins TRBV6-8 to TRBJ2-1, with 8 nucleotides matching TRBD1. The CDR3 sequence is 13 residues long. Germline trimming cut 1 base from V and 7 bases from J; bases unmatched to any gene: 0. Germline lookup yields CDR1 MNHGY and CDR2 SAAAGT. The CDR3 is CASSYWTGNEQFF. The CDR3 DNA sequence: TGTGCCAGCAGTTACTGGACAGGGAATGAGCAGTTCTTC.

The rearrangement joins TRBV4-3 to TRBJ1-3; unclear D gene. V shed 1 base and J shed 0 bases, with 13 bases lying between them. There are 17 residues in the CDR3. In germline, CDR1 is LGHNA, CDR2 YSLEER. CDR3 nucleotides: TGCGCCAGCAGCCAAGGGAACGCAGCCATCTCTGGAAACACCATATATTTT. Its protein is CASSQGNAAISGNTIYF.